This is a list of T cell receptor beta chains from one sample in a study of cytomegalovirus exposure and HLA in healthy donors. Method: immunoSEQ multiplex PCR; TCRdb's copy keeps in-frame clones and lacks some. The sample records over 110,000 clones, 82% being singletons. What was sequenced was PBMCs. These TCRs come from a male donor in good health and CMV-seronegative. The CDR3 runs from the conserved cysteine through the conserved F or W.

v_call,cdr3_aa
TRBV23-1,CASSQPRTSGSGEQYF
TRBV19,CASTLTGGFNGYTF
TRBV28,CASSWRGALVEQFF
TRBV13,CASSLEAMSGSGQETQYF
TRBV30,CAWSRTGGLGGFSPLHF
TRBV7-3,CASSILGSDTQYF
TRBV6-5,CASALGESSYEQYF
TRBV30,CAWALSGAPGYEQYF
TRBV29-1,CSVEDNRREAFF
TRBV7-9,CASSYGQGHTDTQYF
TRBV29-1,CSVETGAEEKLFF
TRBV9,CASSVGGVQETQYF
TRBV15,CATSGTAGANVLTF
TRBV6-5,CASSYSRTGASVEQFF
TRBV25-1,CASSDSGVYEQYF
TRBV7-9,CSSSTGSEKLFF
TRBV7-3,CASSFHLEGPQHF
TRBV19,CASRQGSGNTIYF
TRBV28,CASSFPSGGTDTQYF
TRBV6-5,CASSLGLASYNEQFF
TRBV19,CASQEVPNTGELFF
TRBV4-2,CASSQGLFQETQYF
TRBV6-6,CASSGQFMNTEAFF
TRBV6-1,CASTKGSHPEPQHF
TRBV27,CASSLGPGGEQFF
TRBV4-2,CASSQEVAGSPYEQYF
TRBV16,CASSQNLRGPSSGNTIYF
TRBV4-1,CASSWTSGSEYEQYF
TRBV6-5,CAVSAGYGYTF
TRBV19,CASSIQGGQETQYF
TRBV10-1,CASSACSKLRTDTQYF
TRBV27,CASSFSGVEETQYF
TRBV5-4,CASSLSGLGINEQFF
TRBV2,CASSEAGQGGVEQYF
TRBV29-1,CSTSGYNEQFF
TRBV27,CASSLGGRGNEQFF
TRBV6-5,CASSTLAGGAYEQYF
TRBV7-9,CASSLGGLRNTEAFF
TRBV27,CASSRGLGYNEQFF
TRBV19,CASSIGGGDTQYF
TRBV29-1,CSVEGLAGAYEQYF
TRBV19,CASSGGDLTF
TRBV6-1,CASGRDYSYNEQFF
TRBV2,CASSTSGSVYEQFF
TRBV7-6,CASSLASGSLSYNEQFF
TRBV5-1,CASREQGQGVYEQYF
TRBV6-5,CASSYEGSSYEQYF
TRBV27,CASSLSADTQYF
TRBV19,CASSKTGWSEQYF
TRBV10-3,CAISDPTSGKYNEQFF
TRBV4-2,CASSQEVQQASGANVLTF
TRBV18,CASSLAGGVTDTQYF
TRBV5-1,CASSLEPGVNSYEQYF
TRBV5-1,CASSLLTGSYEQYF
TRBV28,CASSFSGRSYGYTF
TRBV18,CASSLNAGINTEAFF
TRBV7-9,CASSFLPRAFF